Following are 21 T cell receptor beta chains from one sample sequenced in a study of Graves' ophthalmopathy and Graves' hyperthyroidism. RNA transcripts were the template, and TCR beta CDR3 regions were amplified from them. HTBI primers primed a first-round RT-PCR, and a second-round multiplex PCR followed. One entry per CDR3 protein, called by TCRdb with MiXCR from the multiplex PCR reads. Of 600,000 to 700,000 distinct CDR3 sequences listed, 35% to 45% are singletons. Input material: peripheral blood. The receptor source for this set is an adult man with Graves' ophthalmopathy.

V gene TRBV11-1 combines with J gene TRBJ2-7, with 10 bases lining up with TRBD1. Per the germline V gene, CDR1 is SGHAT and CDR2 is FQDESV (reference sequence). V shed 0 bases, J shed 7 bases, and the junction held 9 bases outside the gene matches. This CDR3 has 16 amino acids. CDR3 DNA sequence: TGTGCCAGCAGCTTAGCCTTGACAGGGGGCTACAATGAGCAGTACTTC. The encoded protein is CASSLALTGGYNEQYF.

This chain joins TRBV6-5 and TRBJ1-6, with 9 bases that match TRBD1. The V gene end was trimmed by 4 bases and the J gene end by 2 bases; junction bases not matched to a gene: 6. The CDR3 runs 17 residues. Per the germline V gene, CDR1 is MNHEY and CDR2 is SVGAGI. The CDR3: CASSLGTGRTYNSPLHF. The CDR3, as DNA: TGTGCCAGCAGTTTGGGGACAGGGAGAACCTATAATTCACCCCTCCACTTT.

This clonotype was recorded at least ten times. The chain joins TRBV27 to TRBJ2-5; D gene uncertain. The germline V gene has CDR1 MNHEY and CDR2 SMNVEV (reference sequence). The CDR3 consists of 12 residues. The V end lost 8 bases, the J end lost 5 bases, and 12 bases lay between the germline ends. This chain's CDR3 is CASSGSKETQYF. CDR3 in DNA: TGTGCCAGCTCCGGTTCGAAGGAGACCCAGTACTTC.

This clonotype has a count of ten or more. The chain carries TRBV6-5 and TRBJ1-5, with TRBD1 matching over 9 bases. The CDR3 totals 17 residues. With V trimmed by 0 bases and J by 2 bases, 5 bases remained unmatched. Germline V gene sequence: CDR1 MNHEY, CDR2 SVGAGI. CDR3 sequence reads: CASSYSQRTGGNQPQHF. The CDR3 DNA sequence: TGTGCCAGCAGTTACTCACAGCGGACAGGGGGCAATCAGCCCCAGCATTTT.

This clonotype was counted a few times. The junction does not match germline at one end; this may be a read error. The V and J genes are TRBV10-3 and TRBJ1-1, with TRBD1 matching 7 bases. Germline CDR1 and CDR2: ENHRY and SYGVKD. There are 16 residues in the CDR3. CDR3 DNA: TGTGCCAGCAGTTACTGGCCAGGGGGTAAGCCCACTGAAGCTTTCTTT. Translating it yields CASSYWPGGKPTEAFF.

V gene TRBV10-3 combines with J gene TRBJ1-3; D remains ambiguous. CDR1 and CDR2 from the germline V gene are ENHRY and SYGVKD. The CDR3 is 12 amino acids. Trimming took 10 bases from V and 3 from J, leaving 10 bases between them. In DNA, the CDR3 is TGTGCCAGCGGCAGCGATGGAAACACCATATATTTT. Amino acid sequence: CASGSDGNTIYF.

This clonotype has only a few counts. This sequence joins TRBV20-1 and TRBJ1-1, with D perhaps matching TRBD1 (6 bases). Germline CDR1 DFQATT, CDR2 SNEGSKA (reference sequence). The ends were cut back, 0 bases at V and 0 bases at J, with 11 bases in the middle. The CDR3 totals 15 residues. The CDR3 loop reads CSAREGNRVNTEAFF. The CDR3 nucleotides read TGCAGTGCTAGAGAGGGGAACAGGGTGAACACTGAAGCTTTCTTT.

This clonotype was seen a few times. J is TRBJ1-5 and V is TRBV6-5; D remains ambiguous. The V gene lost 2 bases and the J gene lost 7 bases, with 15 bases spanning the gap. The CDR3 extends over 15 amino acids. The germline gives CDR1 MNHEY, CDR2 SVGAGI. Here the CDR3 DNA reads TGTGCCAGCAGTTACAGCCAGCCAGGAGGCCAGCCCCAGCATTTT. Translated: CASSYSQPGGQPQHF.

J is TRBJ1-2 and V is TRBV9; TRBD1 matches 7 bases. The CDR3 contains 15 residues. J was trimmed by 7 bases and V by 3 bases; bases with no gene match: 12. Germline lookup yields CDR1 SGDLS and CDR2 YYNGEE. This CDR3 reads CASSARDSGPFGYTF. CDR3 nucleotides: TGTGCCAGCAGCGCCCGGGACAGCGGCCCCTTTGGCTACACCTTC.

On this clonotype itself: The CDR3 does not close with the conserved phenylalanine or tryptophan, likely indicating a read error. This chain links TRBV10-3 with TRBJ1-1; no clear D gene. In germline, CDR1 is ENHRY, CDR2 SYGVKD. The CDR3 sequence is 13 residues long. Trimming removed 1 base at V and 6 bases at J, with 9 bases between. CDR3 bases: TGTGCCATCAGTGAGTGGAAGGACGCTGAAGCTTTCTTA. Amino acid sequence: CAISEWKDAEAFL.

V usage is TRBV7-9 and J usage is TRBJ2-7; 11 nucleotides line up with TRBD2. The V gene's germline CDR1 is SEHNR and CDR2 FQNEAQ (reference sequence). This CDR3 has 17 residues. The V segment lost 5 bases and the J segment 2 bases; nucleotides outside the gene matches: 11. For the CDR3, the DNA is TGTGCCAGCAGCCCGACAGGGACTAGCGGAGTTCCCTACGAGCAGTACTTC. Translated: CASSPTGTSGVPYEQYF.

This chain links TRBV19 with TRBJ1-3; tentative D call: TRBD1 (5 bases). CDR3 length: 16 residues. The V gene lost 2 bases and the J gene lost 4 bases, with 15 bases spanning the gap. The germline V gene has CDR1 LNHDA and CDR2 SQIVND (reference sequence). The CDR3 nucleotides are TGTGCCAGTAGTATACAAGAACGACAGCTCGGAAACACCATATATTTT. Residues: CASSIQERQLGNTIYF.

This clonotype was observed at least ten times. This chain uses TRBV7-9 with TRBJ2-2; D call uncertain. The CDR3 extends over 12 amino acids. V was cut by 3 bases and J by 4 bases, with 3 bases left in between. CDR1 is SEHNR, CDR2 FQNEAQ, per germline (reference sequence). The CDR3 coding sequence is TGTGCCAGCAGCTTCCTCACCGGGGAGCTGTTTTTT. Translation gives CASSFLTGELFF.

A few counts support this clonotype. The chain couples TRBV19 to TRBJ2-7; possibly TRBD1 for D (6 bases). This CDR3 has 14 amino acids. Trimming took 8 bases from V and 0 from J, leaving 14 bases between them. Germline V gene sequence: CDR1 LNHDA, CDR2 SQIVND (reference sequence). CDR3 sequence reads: CASRDRISSYEQYF. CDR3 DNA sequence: TGTGCCAGTCGTGACAGGATTAGCTCCTACGAGCAGTACTTC. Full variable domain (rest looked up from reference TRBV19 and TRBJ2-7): DGGITQSPKYLFRKEGQNVTLSCEQNLNHDAMYWYRQDPGQGLRLIYYSQIVNDFQKGDIAEGYSVSREKKESFPLTVTSAQKNPTAFYLCASRDRISSYEQYFGPGTRLTVT.

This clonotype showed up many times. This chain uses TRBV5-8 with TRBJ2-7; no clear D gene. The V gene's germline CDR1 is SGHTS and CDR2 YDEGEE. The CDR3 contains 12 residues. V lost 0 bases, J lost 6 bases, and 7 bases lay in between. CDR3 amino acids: CASSLGDTEQYF. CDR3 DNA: TGTGCCAGCAGCTTGGGCGACACCGAGCAGTACTTC. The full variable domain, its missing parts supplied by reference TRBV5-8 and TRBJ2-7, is EAGVTQSPTHLIKTRGQQATLRCSPISGHTSVYWYQQALGLGLQFLLWYDEGEERNRGNFPPRFSGRQFPNYSSELNVNALELEDSALYLCASSLGDTEQYFGPGTRLTVT.

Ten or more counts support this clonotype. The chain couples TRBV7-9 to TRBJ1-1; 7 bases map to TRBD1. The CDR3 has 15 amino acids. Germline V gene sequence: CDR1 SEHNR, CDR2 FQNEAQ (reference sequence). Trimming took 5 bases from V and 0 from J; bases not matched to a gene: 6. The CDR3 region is CASSLQGGVNTEAFF. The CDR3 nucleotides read TGTGCCAGCAGCCTTCAGGGGGGGGTGAACACTGAAGCTTTCTTT.

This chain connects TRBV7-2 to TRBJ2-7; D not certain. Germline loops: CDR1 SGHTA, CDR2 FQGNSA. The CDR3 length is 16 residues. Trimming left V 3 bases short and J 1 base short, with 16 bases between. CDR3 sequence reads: CASSLVWVDPSYEQYF. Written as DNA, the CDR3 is TGTGCCAGCAGCTTGGTTTGGGTTGACCCATCCTACGAGCAGTACTTC.

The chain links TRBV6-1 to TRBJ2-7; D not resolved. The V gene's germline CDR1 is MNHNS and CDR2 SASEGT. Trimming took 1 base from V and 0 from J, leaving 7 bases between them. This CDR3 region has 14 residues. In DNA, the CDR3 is TGTGCCAGCAGTGAAGACTGGACCTCCTACGAGCAGTACTTC. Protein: CASSEDWTSYEQYF.

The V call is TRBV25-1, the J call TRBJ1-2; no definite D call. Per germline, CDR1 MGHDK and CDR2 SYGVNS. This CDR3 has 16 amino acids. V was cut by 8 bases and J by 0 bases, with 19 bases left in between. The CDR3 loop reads CASSPPGPIANYGYTF. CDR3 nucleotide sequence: TGTGCCAGCTCACCGCCCGGGCCGATAGCTAACTATGGCTACACCTTC.

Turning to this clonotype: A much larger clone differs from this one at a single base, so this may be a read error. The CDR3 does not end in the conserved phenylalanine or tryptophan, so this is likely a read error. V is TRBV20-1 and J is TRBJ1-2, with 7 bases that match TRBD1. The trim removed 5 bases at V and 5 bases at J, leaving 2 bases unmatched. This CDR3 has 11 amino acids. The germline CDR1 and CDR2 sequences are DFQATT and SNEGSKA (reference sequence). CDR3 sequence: CSALQGYGYTL. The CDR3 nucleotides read TGCAGTGCTTTACAGGGGTATGGCTACACCCTC.

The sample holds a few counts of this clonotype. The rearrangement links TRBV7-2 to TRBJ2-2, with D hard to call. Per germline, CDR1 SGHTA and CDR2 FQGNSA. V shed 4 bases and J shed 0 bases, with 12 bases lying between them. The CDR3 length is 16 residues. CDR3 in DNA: TGTGCCAGCAGCTCTAACGGCCTCTCGAACACCGGGGAGCTGTTTTTT. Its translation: CASSSNGLSNTGELFF. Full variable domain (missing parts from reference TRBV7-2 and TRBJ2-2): GAGVSQSPSNKVTEKGKDVELRCDPISGHTALYWYRQSLGQGLEFLIYFQGNSAPDKSGLPSDRFSAERTGGSVSTLTIQRTQQEDSAVYLCASSSNGLSNTGELFFGEGSRLTVL.